The clone carrying this T cell receptor (beta chain) was detected only a few times. The data originate from a study of blood T cell repertoires in COVID-19. Study-level background: Sample material is recorded as cDNA or gDNA derived from T cells, B-cell-depleted T cells, or PBMCs.

Original data processing: Using reference gene primer amplification, nucleated cell counts were estimated. Generated by immunoSEQ multiplex PCR, the TCRdb table keeps only in-frame clones and is missing some. For V, J and clone size, that table is used; D and trimming come from the DNA. Here the sample spans about 120,000 clones, approximately 77% being singletons. The CDR3 has 15 amino acids. Germline V CDR1 and CDR2: SGHNT, YYREEE (reference sequence). Deletions cut 4 bases from V and 4 bases from J, with 17 bases between. The chain employs TRBV5-4 and TRBJ2-5, with a tentative D call TRBD2 (7 bases). This receptor was obtained from a human donor in a cohort sampled during active COVID-19. The source material was peripheral blood. The CDR3 protein is CASSVPQGGIETQYF. In DNA form, the CDR3 reads TGTGCCAGCAGCGTCCCACAGGGAGGGATAGAGACCCAGTACTTC.